A selection of T cell receptor beta chains follows, all from one sample in a study of T cells after yellow fever vaccination. In TCRdb, the 5' RACE reads were re-called with MiXCR into one record per CDR3 protein. The sample has 300,000 to 450,000 distinct CDR3 sequences; about 8.3% are singletons. Sequencing was performed on PBMCs, taken roughly seven weeks after the first yellow fever vaccination. The receptors stem from a young man who received the YFV17D yellow fever vaccine. Each CDR3 is given without its conserved first and last residue. Each record gives: J gene, V gene, CDR3 protein.

TRBJ1-2 TRBV7-2 ASSRDSYGYT
TRBJ2-1 TRBV11-2 ASSLVLGNSYNEQF
TRBJ1-5 TRBV10-2 ASPRRQPQH
TRBJ2-7 TRBV7-9 ASSLGPRGIYEQY
TRBJ2-1 TRBV7-3 ASSPPGGNHEQF
TRBJ2-5 TRBV27 ASSLSYQETQY
TRBJ1-1 TRBV28 ASRNTGFTEAF
TRBJ2-3 TRBV20-1 SDRLAGRADTQY
TRBJ2-6 TRBV5-4 ASVRGANVLT
TRBJ2-2 TRBV5-6 ASSFSLGEVAGELF
TRBJ2-3 TRBV5-4 ASSLRLAVSDTQY
TRBJ1-2 TRBV5-1 ASSSGQPYGYT